This note documents a single TCR beta chain sequence. Profiling relied on immunoSEQ multiplex PCR, and the TCRdb table lists in-frame clones only, not all of them. The data hold over 100,000 clones, with around 83% observed a single time. The source of the sample is a study of T cell clones after liver transplantation. Study-level information: Three of eight recipients were HCV-positive; others had non-autoimmune, non-viral indications.

This TCR was sampled from a human donor who received a liver transplant. This material consisted of CD4+ T cells from blood, taken before liver transplant.

CDR3 nucleotides: TGTGCCAGCAGCCCAACCGGGGGAGGATCCGACGAGCAGTACTTC. Protein: CASSPTGGGSDEQYF. This chain uses TRBV7-3 with TRBJ2-7; a weak D match, TRBD2 (6 bases). Trimming pared 5 bases from V and 5 bases from J, leaving 19 bases between. This CDR3 is built from 15 residues. Germline lookup yields CDR1 SGHTA and CDR2 FQGTGA.